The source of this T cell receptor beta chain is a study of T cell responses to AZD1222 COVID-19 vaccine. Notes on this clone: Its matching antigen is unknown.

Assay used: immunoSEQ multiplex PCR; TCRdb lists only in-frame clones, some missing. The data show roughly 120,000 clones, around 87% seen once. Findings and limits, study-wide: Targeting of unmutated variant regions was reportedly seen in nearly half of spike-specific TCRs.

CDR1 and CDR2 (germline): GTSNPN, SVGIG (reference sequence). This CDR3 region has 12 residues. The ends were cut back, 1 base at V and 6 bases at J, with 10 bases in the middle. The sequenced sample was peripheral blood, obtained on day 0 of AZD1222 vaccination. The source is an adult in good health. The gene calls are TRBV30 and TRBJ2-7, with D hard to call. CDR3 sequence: CAWSASGPEQYF. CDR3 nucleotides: TGTGCCTGGAGTGCATCCGGGCCCGAGCAGTACTTC.